This TCR beta chain stems from a study of T cells in Graves' hyperthyroidism and ophthalmopathy (dated by TCRdb to the late 2010s). Regarding the study in general: Peripheral blood was collected at initial diagnosis, before any treatment. A discovery cohort of roughly 96 patients, approximately 45 with Graves' ophthalmopathy and about 58 with stable Graves' hyperthyroidism, was used to find distinguishing TCR V-J signatures. Whether ophthalmopathy could be predicted prospectively was tested in an independent validation cohort made up of 18 to 20 hyperthyroidism patients plus 17 patients who later progressed to ophthalmopathy. The 80 to 100 discovery patients were randomly divided into training and test sets at a 7:3 ratio. The study also compared thyroid tissue and blood T-cell repertoires from roughly six Graves' hyperthyroidism patients. After sampling, hyperthyroidism patients received methimazole starting at 30 mg daily, and ophthalmopathy patients received high-dose intravenous methylprednisolone. The paper describes TCR Vbeta CDR3 sequencing of around 130 peripheral blood samples, made up of some 42 ophthalmopathy patients, 70 to 75 hyperthyroidism patients and some 17 progressor patients.

In the ophthalmopathy patients, disease was moderately to severely active, with a Clinical Activity Score of 3 or more, a NOSPECS grade of 4 or more, and a duration of less than 3 months. Patients with uncontrolled infections, other autoimmune diseases, pregnancy or lactation were excluded. Diagnoses were based on clinical symptoms, serum thyroxine and TRAb, thyroid ultrasound and orbital computed tomography. PBMCs were isolated from approximately 10 ml of fresh peripheral blood by Ficoll-Paque density gradient centrifugation. Total RNA was extracted using Trizol reagent, and RNA quality was assessed on an Agilent 2100 Bioanalyzer. The TCR beta CDR3 regions were amplified from the RNA transcripts. The first round of RT-PCR for the TCR CDR3 was performed with the HTBI primer set and the Qiagen OneStep RT-PCR kit. Libraries were constructed in a second round of multiplex PCR, after which size selection and purification were performed. Paired-end sequencing of the libraries was performed with 100 bp reads on an Illumina HiSeq2000. For the original study's pipeline: SOAPnuke was used to process the raw data, removing reads that contained adapters or uncalled bases, had a mean Phred below 15, or lacked an exact match to the constant primer or identifier. COPE v1.2.5 was used to merge high-quality paired reads, and clonotypes were defined as unique nucleotide sequences. MiTCR v1.1 was used to align clonotypes to the IMGT TRBV, TRBD and TRBJ reference segments. The analysis was restricted to V-J combinations with a frequency above 0.0001, which together covered just over 98% of the repertoires. The TCS score was defined as F50 (clonal expansion) divided by E x V (chaos), with BLOSUM62-based TCRdist calculated between CDR3 peptides within each V-J. Welch's t-statistics and random forest reduced roughly 530 V-J features to about 13, which were used in a naive Bayes classifier (R e1071). TCRdb trimmed public reads at Q25 via fastp, called clones via MiXCR and kept in-frame beta chains. Each entry is one CDR3 protein sequence, shown with its most common DNA and genes. TCRdb, not the authors, supplied the V and J calls. The sample data list roughly 650,000 distinct CDR3 sequences, and about a sixth of these were observed just once. The ten top clones hold roughly 3.5% of the sample.

This clonotype was seen more than once but under ten times. Its antigen is still unknown. No much larger clone exists at a distance of one base, and base qualities are not known. What the work shows at the level of the full study, not this receptor alone: A model built on a 13 V-J signature distinguished ophthalmopathy from stable hyperthyroidism, reaching around 90% sensitivity and about 81% specificity in cross-validation and 80%/75% in testing. Most expanded thyroid clonotypes (frequency above 0.001) were also detected in blood, a finding suggesting that blood repertoires may reflect thyroid immune responses. In validation, the model predicted progression to ophthalmopathy with 65% to 71% sensitivity and around 72% specificity, a median of approximately 6.5 months before onset. Sample size was not statistically predetermined, and blinding of investigators to group allocation was not performed.

Trimming removed 6 bases from V and 2 bases from J, leaving 16 bases between the germline ends. The CDR3 holds 15 amino acids from the cysteine to the phenylalanine. Only CDR3 DNA is held: 45 bases, read in frame from base 1. The germline V gene gives CDR1 as KGHSH and CDR2 as LQKENI. The sequenced sample was blood. The receptor was isolated from a woman in her forties with Graves' ophthalmopathy. The rearrangement joined TRBV18 to TRBJ1-2; a weak D assignment points to TRBD1 (6 bases agree). In nucleotides, the sequence is TGTGCCAGCTCCCCCGACAGGACAGTAAACTATGGCTACACCTTC. Translated, this gives CASSPDRTVNYGYTF.